The rows below give T cell receptor beta chains drawn from one sample of a study of CD8 T cells in ankylosing spondylitis. MiXCR, run by TCRdb on the 5' RACE reads, gives a single entry per CDR3 protein. The top ten hold about 29% of the sample, which has 150,000 to 200,000 distinct CDR3 sequences, 11% seen once. Sequencing used blood, either unsorted or a sorted T cell fraction (not recorded which). The receptors derive from a male donor with ankylosing spondylitis or in good health (not recorded which). CDR3s include the opening cysteine and the closing phenylalanine or tryptophan. The order of the fields is D gene, J gene, clone size, V gene, CDR3 DNA, CDR3 protein. D genes are given only for firm matches. Some rows have no size entry. The others give once, few or many, or a class for an expanded clone.

D gene: .; J gene: TRBJ2-1; clone size: many; V gene: TRBV24-1; CDR3 DNA: TGTGCCACCAGTGATGGTTGGCGTGAGCAGTTCTTC; CDR3 protein: CATSDGWREQFF
D gene: .; J gene: TRBJ1-2; clone size: .; V gene: TRBV7-2; CDR3 DNA: TGTGCCAGCAGCTTAGCAAGGGATTATGGCTACACCTTC; CDR3 protein: CASSLARDYGYTF
D gene: TRBD2; J gene: TRBJ2-3; clone size: few; V gene: TRBV11-2; CDR3 DNA: TGTGCCAGCAGCTTGAGGACGGGAGGGCCATCAGATACGCAGTATTTT; CDR3 protein: CASSLRTGGPSDTQYF
D gene: .; J gene: TRBJ2-7; clone size: .; V gene: TRBV5-4; CDR3 DNA: TGTGCCAGCAGTAATTCAGAGACCTACGAGCAGTACTTC; CDR3 protein: CASSNSETYEQYF
D gene: TRBD2; J gene: TRBJ2-1; clone size: .; V gene: TRBV27; CDR3 DNA: TGTGCCAGCAGTCAGGGACTAGCGGGGGCGCCTTCCTACAATGAGCAGTTCTTC; CDR3 protein: CASSQGLAGAPSYNEQFF
D gene: .; J gene: TRBJ2-3; clone size: few; V gene: TRBV18; CDR3 DNA: TGTGCCAGCTCGCCGGGGGCGGATAGCACAGATACGCAGTATTTT; CDR3 protein: CASSPGADSTDTQYF
D gene: .; J gene: TRBJ1-2; clone size: many; V gene: TRBV6-5; CDR3 DNA: TGTGCCAGCAGTTACGGAGAGAACTATGGCTACACCTTC; CDR3 protein: CASSYGENYGYTF
D gene: TRBD1; J gene: TRBJ2-7; clone size: many; V gene: TRBV18; CDR3 DNA: TGTGCCAGCTCACCCCGACAGGGATTCTCCTACGAGCAGTACTTC; CDR3 protein: CASSPRQGFSYEQYF
D gene: .; J gene: TRBJ2-7; clone size: many; V gene: TRBV3-1; CDR3 DNA: TGTGCCAGCAGCCAAAGTCACAGGAACTCCTACGAGCAGTACTTC; CDR3 protein: CASSQSHRNSYEQYF
D gene: TRBD2; J gene: TRBJ2-3; clone size: few; V gene: TRBV20-1; CDR3 DNA: TGCAGTGCTATCTCTCCCCTAGCGGGAGTAGCGGATACGCAGTATTTT; CDR3 protein: CSAISPLAGVADTQYF
D gene: TRBD2; J gene: TRBJ2-5; clone size: few; V gene: TRBV2; CDR3 DNA: TGTGCCAGCAGTACAGAGACTAGCGGGTTATTTGAGACCCAGTACTTC; CDR3 protein: CASSTETSGLFETQYF
D gene: TRBD1; J gene: TRBJ2-5; clone size: many; V gene: TRBV10-3; CDR3 DNA: TGTGCCATCAGGACAGACAGGGGTGGTGAGACCCAGTACTTC; CDR3 protein: CAIRTDRGGETQYF
D gene: TRBD2; J gene: TRBJ2-7; clone size: .; V gene: TRBV7-2; CDR3 DNA: TGTGCCAGCAGCCCTAGCGGGAGGGGGCCGTACTTC; CDR3 protein: CASSPSGRGPYF
D gene: .; J gene: TRBJ2-5; clone size: .; V gene: TRBV7-9; CDR3 DNA: TGTGCCAGCAGCCCGCCGGCCGCCCAAGAGACCCAGTACTTC; CDR3 protein: CASSPPAAQETQYF
D gene: .; J gene: TRBJ1-5; clone size: few; V gene: TRBV20-1; CDR3 DNA: TGCTGTGCTAGAGATCTGGGACCCCTCAATCAGCCCCAGCATTTT; CDR3 protein: CCARDLGPLNQPQHF
D gene: .; J gene: TRBJ1-4; clone size: few; V gene: TRBV7-2; CDR3 DNA: TGTGCCAGCAGCCGAGGGAACCGTAATGAAAAACTGTTTTTT; CDR3 protein: CASSRGNRNEKLFF
D gene: .; J gene: TRBJ2-5; clone size: many; V gene: TRBV5-1; CDR3 DNA: TGCGCCAGCAGCCGGGACCTTTTAGGAGAGACCCAGTACTTC; CDR3 protein: CASSRDLLGETQYF
D gene: .; J gene: TRBJ2-7; clone size: many; V gene: TRBV5-1; CDR3 DNA: TGCGCCAGCAGCCCGAATGGGGAAACCACCTACGAGCAGTACTTC; CDR3 protein: CASSPNGETTYEQYF
D gene: .; J gene: TRBJ2-7; clone size: .; V gene: TRBV5-1; CDR3 DNA: TGCGCCAGCAGCTCGACAGGTTCCTACGAGCAGTACTTC; CDR3 protein: CASSSTGSYEQYF
D gene: .; J gene: TRBJ2-1; clone size: few; V gene: TRBV12-3/TRBV12-4; CDR3 DNA: TGTGCCAGCAGATCCGGACGCTGGGATGAGCAGTTCTTC; CDR3 protein: CASRSGRWDEQFF
D gene: .; J gene: TRBJ2-3; clone size: few; V gene: TRBV7-6; CDR3 DNA: TGTGCCAGCAGCCCATCACAGGCCGATACGCAGTATTTT; CDR3 protein: CASSPSQADTQYF
D gene: TRBD1; J gene: TRBJ1-4; clone size: .; V gene: TRBV7-9; CDR3 DNA: TGTGCCAGCAGCTTAGGGGGACAGCTTAAACTGTTTTTT; CDR3 protein: CASSLGGQLKLFF
D gene: .; J gene: TRBJ1-1; clone size: many; V gene: TRBV6-2/TRBV6-3; CDR3 DNA: TGTGCCAGCAGTTACTCGAGCCCGAACACTGAAGCTTTCTTT; CDR3 protein: CASSYSSPNTEAFF
D gene: .; J gene: TRBJ2-7; clone size: many; V gene: TRBV3-1; CDR3 DNA: TGTGCCAGCAGCCAAGATCGGGCAGCCTACGAGCAGTACTTC; CDR3 protein: CASSQDRAAYEQYF